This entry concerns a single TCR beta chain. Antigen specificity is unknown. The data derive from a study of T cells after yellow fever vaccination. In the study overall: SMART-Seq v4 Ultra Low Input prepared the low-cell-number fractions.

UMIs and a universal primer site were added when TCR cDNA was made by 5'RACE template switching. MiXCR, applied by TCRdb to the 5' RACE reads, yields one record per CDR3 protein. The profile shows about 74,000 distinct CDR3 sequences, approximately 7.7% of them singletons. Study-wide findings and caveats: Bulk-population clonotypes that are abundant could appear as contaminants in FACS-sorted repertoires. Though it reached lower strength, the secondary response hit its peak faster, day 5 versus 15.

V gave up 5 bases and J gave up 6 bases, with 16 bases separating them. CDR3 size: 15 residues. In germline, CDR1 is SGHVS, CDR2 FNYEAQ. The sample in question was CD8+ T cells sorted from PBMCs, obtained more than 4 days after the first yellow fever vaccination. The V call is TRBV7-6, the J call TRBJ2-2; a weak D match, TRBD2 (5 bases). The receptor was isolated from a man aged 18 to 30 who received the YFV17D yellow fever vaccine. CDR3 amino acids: CASSRLVDSPGELFF. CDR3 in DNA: TGTGCCAGCAGCCGATTGGTGGACTCACCCGGGGAGCTGTTTTTT.